The 22 T cell receptor beta chains below come from one sample, sequenced in a study of blood T cell repertoires in COVID-19. Measured with immunoSEQ multiplex PCR; TCRdb has only the in-frame clones, and not every one. The top ten hold about 3.5% of the sample, which has 200,000 to 250,000 clones, about 90% seen once. Specimen: PBMCs or T cells enriched from blood (not recorded which). The receptors derive from a woman aged 25 to 39 who had been exposed to COVID-19.

The gene calls are TRBV19 and TRBJ1-5; 9 bases line up with TRBD1. V was clipped by 6 bases and J by 6 bases; unmatched bases: 6. The CDR3 length is 14 residues. Germline lookup yields CDR1 LNHDA and CDR2 SQIVND (reference sequence). The CDR3 loop reads CASSNTGGFQPQHF. CDR3 nucleotides: TGTGCCAGTAGCAATACAGGGGGCTTTCAGCCCCAGCATTTT.

The chain has TRBV10-2 and TRBJ2-7, with TRBD2 matching 10 bases. CDR1 is WSHSY, CDR2 SAAADI, per germline. V was clipped by 7 bases and J by 3 bases; unmatched bases: 3. The CDR3 is made up of 13 amino acids. CDR3 sequence: CASMASGSYEQYF. Here the CDR3 DNA reads TGCGCCAGCATGGCTAGCGGGAGCTACGAGCAGTACTTC.

The chain has TRBV19 and TRBJ2-1; D perhaps matches TRBD2 (6 bases). The germline CDR1 and CDR2 sequences are LNHDA and SQIVND (reference sequence). The ends were cut back, 6 bases at V and 3 bases at J, with 12 bases in the middle. The CDR3 is made up of 14 amino acids. The CDR3 loop is CASRTPGVYNEQFF. Written as DNA, the CDR3 is TGTGCCAGTAGAACTCCGGGGGTCTACAATGAGCAGTTCTTC.

This sequence joins TRBV4-1 and TRBJ2-1; 9 nucleotides line up with TRBD2. The CDR3 spans 16 residues. The V gene's germline CDR1 is MGHRA and CDR2 YSYEKL. Trimming took 1 base from V and 4 from J; bases not matched to a gene: 5. The CDR3 DNA reads TGCGCCAGCAGCCAAGGGGTTAGCGGGAGATACAATGAGCAGTTCTTC. It translates to CASSQGVSGRYNEQFF.

This clone was seen a few times. The chain couples TRBV7-9 to TRBJ1-2, with TRBD1 identical over 7 bases. The CDR3 covers 15 residues. With V trimmed by 5 bases and J by 2 bases, 8 bases remained unmatched. The germline gives CDR1 SEHNR, CDR2 FQNEAQ (reference sequence). CDR3 sequence: CASSPEGGLNYGYTF. DNA of the CDR3: TGTGCCAGCAGCCCCGAAGGGGGCCTAAACTATGGCTACACCTTC.

The J gene is TRBJ2-4, the V gene TRBV10-3; tentative D call: TRBD2 (6 bases). Germline-derived CDR1 and CDR2 are ENHRY and SYGVKD. V shed 5 bases and J shed 0 bases, with 17 bases lying between them. This CDR3 contains 17 residues. The CDR3 loop reads CAISTTSDGLAKNIQYF. The DNA of the CDR3 is TGTGCCATCAGTACGACTAGTGACGGGCTAGCCAAAAACATTCAGTACTTC.

This clone appeared a few times. V is TRBV5-1 and J is TRBJ2-2; 7 bases match TRBD1. The CDR3 has 14 residues. Germline values: CDR1 SGHRS, CDR2 YFSETQ. The ends lost 2 bases at V and 7 bases at J; junction bases unmatched: 5. CDR3 amino acids: CASSLKGADGELFF. CDR3 DNA: TGCGCCAGCAGCTTAAAGGGGGCTGACGGGGAGCTGTTTTTT.

The rearrangement uses TRBV29-1 and TRBJ1-2, with unresolved D. CDR3 size: 12 residues. With 3 bases removed from V and 3 bases from J, the gap between germline ends came to 8 bases. Germline CDR1 is SQVTM and CDR2 is ANQGSEA. This CDR3 is CSVEREDYGYTF. CDR3 sequence (DNA): TGCAGCGTTGAGAGGGAAGACTATGGCTACACCTTC.

This clone was observed a single time. Other DNA variants within this sample encode the same CDR3. The chain joins TRBV19 to TRBJ1-2; 10 bases are shared with TRBD1. The CDR3 runs to 14 residues. V shed 6 bases, J shed 2 bases, and the junction held 3 bases outside the gene matches. The germline V gene encodes CDR1 LNHDA and CDR2 SQIVND (reference sequence). CDR3 DNA: TGTGCCAGTAGCCTGACAGGGGGCAACTATGGCTACACCTTC. It is translated as CASSLTGGNYGYTF.

The chain couples TRBV25-1 to TRBJ1-1, with D possibly matching TRBD1 (6 bases). Trimming pared 6 bases from V and 3 bases from J, leaving 14 bases between. This CDR3 has 14 amino acids. CDR1 is MGHDK and CDR2 is SYGVNS in the germline V gene. Here the CDR3 reads CASRETGFDTEAFF. The CDR3 DNA follows: TGTGCCAGCAGGGAAACAGGGTTCGACACTGAAGCTTTCTTT. Full variable domain (outside the CDR3, taken from reference TRBV25-1 and TRBJ1-1): EADIYQTPRYLVIGTGKKITLECSQTMGHDKMYWYQQDPGMELHLIHYSYGVNSTEKGDLSSESTVSRIRTEHFPLTLESARPSHTSQYLCASRETGFDTEAFFGQGTRLTVV.

The V gene is TRBV11-2, the J gene TRBJ1-6; weak D call: TRBD1 (6 bases). V dropped 3 bases and J dropped 8 bases, with 11 bases sitting between them. Germline CDR1 reads SGHAT; CDR2 reads FQNNGV. The CDR3 extends over 14 amino acids. The CDR3 reads CASSFRGADSPLHF. The CDR3 DNA sequence: TGTGCCAGCAGCTTTCGGGGGGCAGATTCACCCCTCCACTTT.

The rearrangement joins TRBV18 to TRBJ2-1, with 8 nucleotides matching TRBD2. In germline, CDR1 is KGHSH, CDR2 LQKENI. J was trimmed by 10 bases and V by 0 bases; bases with no gene match: 14. The CDR3 has 17 residues. The CDR3 sequence is CASSPPVLGAGVGEQFF. CDR3 DNA sequence: TGTGCCAGCTCACCACCCGTCTTGGGAGCGGGAGTTGGCGAGCAGTTCTTC.

The chain uses TRBV7-3 and TRBJ2-7, with 13 bases matching TRBD2. The CDR3 length is 16 residues. Unmatched junction bases numbered 8, after V lost 5 bases and J lost 4 bases. The germline V gene encodes CDR1 SGHTA and CDR2 FQGTGA. CDR3 in amino acids: CASSRALTSGRYEQYF. CDR3 nucleotides: TGTGCCAGCAGCCGCGCATTGACTAGCGGGAGGTACGAGCAGTACTTC.

V and J are TRBV5-1 and TRBJ2-7, with 7 bases matching TRBD2. V was clipped by 2 bases and J by 2 bases; unmatched bases: 10. The CDR3 extends over 16 amino acids. Germline CDR1 is SGHRS and CDR2 is YFSETQ. The CDR3 DNA sequence: TGCGCCAGCAGCTTCGCTCCACTAGCGTTCCCCTACGAGCAGTACTTC. Protein product: CASSFAPLAFPYEQYF.

The chain has TRBV6-1 and TRBJ1-2; D unresolved. The CDR3 totals 14 residues. V was shortened by 0 bases and J by 4 bases, with 9 bases between the two germline ends. Per germline, CDR1 MNHNS and CDR2 SASEGT. The CDR3 protein is CASSEAVPSYGYTF. CDR3 DNA sequence: TGTGCCAGCAGTGAAGCGGTTCCGAGCTATGGCTACACCTTC.

V and J are TRBV19 and TRBJ2-7, with TRBD1 as a possible D gene (6 bases). The length of the CDR3 is 14 residues. Germline lookup yields CDR1 LNHDA and CDR2 SQIVND (reference sequence). V was clipped by 4 bases and J by 1 base, with 11 bases between them. The CDR3 is CASSRTAISYEQYF. The DNA for the CDR3 is TGTGCCAGTAGTAGGACAGCGATATCCTACGAGCAGTACTTC.

The gene calls are TRBV2 and TRBJ2-5; D remains unclear. The CDR3 contains 12 residues. V was shortened by 7 bases and J by 5 bases, with 11 bases between the two germline ends. CDR1 and CDR2 (germline): SNHLY, FYNNEI. The CDR3 sequence: CASTRGGETQYF. In DNA, the CDR3 is TGTGCCAGCACCCGCGGTGGGGAGACCCAGTACTTC.

This rearrangement joins TRBV5-8 to TRBJ2-1, with 11 bases lining up with TRBD2. Trimming at V came to 1 base and at J to 0 bases, leaving 9 bases not matched to a gene. Germline loops: CDR1 SGHTS, CDR2 YDEGEE. The CDR3 runs 19 residues. CDR3 residues: CASSLFGLAGGSSYNEQFF. CDR3 in DNA: TGTGCCAGCAGCTTGTTTGGGCTAGCGGGAGGTAGCTCCTACAATGAGCAGTTCTTC.

The chain uses TRBV28 and TRBJ1-2, with TRBD1 matching 8 bases. J lost 7 bases, V lost 6 bases, and 16 bases had no gene match. The CDR3 is 16 amino acids. From germline, CDR1 is MDHEN and CDR2 SYDVKM. CDR3 in amino acids: CASSAASTGVGGGYTF. CDR3 nucleotides: TGTGCCAGCAGCGCTGCCTCGACAGGGGTGGGAGGTGGCTACACCTTC.

The chain couples TRBV5-1 to TRBJ2-7; D possibly corresponds to TRBD2 (6 bases). There are 15 residues in the CDR3. Germline loops: CDR1 SGHRS, CDR2 YFSETQ. V gave up 0 bases and J gave up 3 bases, with 13 bases separating them. The CDR3 bases are TGCGCCAGCAGCTTGGGGCCTAGCGCAGACTACGAGCAGTACTTC. This gives the protein CASSLGPSADYEQYF.

V is TRBV7-2 and J is TRBJ1-2, with 8 nucleotides matching TRBD1. The germline V gene has CDR1 SGHTA and CDR2 FQGNSA. The ends lost 1 base at V and 5 bases at J; junction bases unmatched: 6. The CDR3 spans 15 residues. Written as DNA, the CDR3 is TGTGCCAGCAGCTTAGGTTTGAACAGGGGGTATGGCTACACCTTC. Protein: CASSLGLNRGYGYTF.

This chain connects TRBV5-1 to TRBJ1-2; 9 bases agree with TRBD1. Unmatched junction bases numbered 5, after V lost 3 bases and J lost 2 bases. This CDR3 has 15 amino acids. The germline CDR1 and CDR2 sequences are SGHRS and YFSETQ. The CDR3 spells CASSSGTGSNYGYTF. The CDR3 region has the DNA TGCGCCAGCAGCTCCGGGACAGGGTCCAACTATGGCTACACCTTC.